Following are 27 T cell receptor beta chains from one sample sequenced in a study of shared clonotypes between healthy human individuals. TCRdb's copy holds only in-frame clones and misses some; the assay was immunoSEQ multiplex PCR. The sample has about 1.5 million clones, 95% to 99% seen once; the top ten hold approximately 0.44%. The source material was naive CD4+ T cells sorted from blood. Subset defined: CD45RA+ positively selected. The origin of the receptors is a man aged 30-40 years in good health.

In DNA, the CDR3 is TGTGCCAGCAGCGTAGACTGGACTAGCAACGTCTTCTACGAGCAGTACTTC. Its protein product is CASSVDWTSNVFYEQYF. J is TRBJ2-7 and V is TRBV9, with 8 bases that match TRBD2. Trimming cost V 0 bases and J 3 bases; bases outside gene matches: 11. CDR3 length: 17 residues. Germline CDR1 SGDLS, CDR2 YYNGEE.

This clone is a singleton in its sample. This chain joins TRBV10-3 and TRBJ1-5, with 10 bases matching TRBD1. Germline V gives CDR1 ENHRY, CDR2 SYGVKD. The V and J ends lost 3 bases and 10 bases, in that order; junction bases with no gene match: 6. There are 14 residues in the CDR3. The DNA of the CDR3 is TGTGCCATCAGTGAAGGGACAGGGGTGCAACCCCAGCATTTT. It specifies CAISEGTGVQPQHF.

CDR3 coding DNA: TGTGCCAGCAGCTACCGGGGGGCCTATAGCAATCAGCCCCAGCATTTT. This sequence encodes CASSYRGAYSNQPQHF. The genes are TRBV7-2 and TRBJ1-5, with a tentative D call TRBD1 (6 bases). CDR1 is SGHTA and CDR2 is FQGNSA in the germline V gene. V lost 4 bases and J lost 0, with 13 bases in between. This CDR3 comprises 16 residues.

Note on this clone: This CDR3 is also generated by other DNA sequences in the sample. This chain uses TRBV30 with TRBJ2-3; TRBD2 aligns across 10 bases. The V gene end was trimmed by 0 bases and the J gene end by 2 bases; junction bases not matched to a gene: 5. This CDR3 has 16 residues. Germline CDR1 reads GTSNPN; CDR2 reads SVGIG (reference sequence). As DNA, the CDR3 is TGTGCCTGGAGTGTAGTAGCGGGAGGCTTCACAGATACGCAGTATTTT. Translation gives CAWSVVAGGFTDTQYF.

This sequence joins TRBV9 and TRBJ1-3, with a weak D call TRBD1 (5 bases). Trimming removed 4 bases at V and 0 bases at J, with 11 bases between. There are 15 residues in the CDR3. The V gene's germline CDR1 is SGDLS and CDR2 YYNGEE. As DNA, the CDR3 is TGTGCCAGCAGCATCGGACAAAGCTCTGGAAACACCATATATTTT. This encodes CASSIGQSSGNTIYF.

The chain joins TRBV2 to TRBJ2-3, with 14 bases matching TRBD2. Trimming at V came to 4 bases and at J to 0 bases, leaving 6 bases not matched to a gene. The CDR3 totals 18 residues. Germline loops: CDR1 SNHLY, CDR2 FYNNEI. CDR3 loop: CASSATSGRVSSTDTQYF. The CDR3 region has the DNA TGTGCCAGCAGTGCGACTAGCGGGAGGGTTTCTAGCACAGATACGCAGTATTTT.

The chain has TRBV18 and TRBJ2-3, with 11 bases identical to TRBD2. There are 17 residues in the CDR3. Germline-derived CDR1 and CDR2 are KGHSH and LQKENI. Trimming at V came to 5 bases and at J to 5 bases, leaving 12 bases not matched to a gene. The CDR3 reads CASSSLTSGSLRDTQYF. CDR3 in DNA: TGTGCCAGCTCATCCCTAACTAGCGGGAGTTTGAGAGATACGCAGTATTTT. Together with reference TRBV18 and TRBJ2-3, the CDR3 gives the full variable domain: NAGVMQNPRHLVRRRGQEARLRCSPMKGHSHVYWYRQLPEEGLKFMVYLQKENIIDESGMPKERFSAEFPKEGPSILRIQQVVRGDSAAYFCASSSLTSGSLRDTQYFGPGTRLTVL.

The chain is built from TRBV14 and TRBJ2-2; D gene ambiguous. CDR1 and CDR2 (germline): SGHDN, FVKESK. V was clipped by 2 bases and J by 6 bases, with 13 bases between them. This CDR3 spans 15 amino acids. The chain's CDR3 is CASSQFFRRPGELFF. The CDR3 coding sequence is TGTGCCAGCAGCCAATTCTTTCGGAGACCCGGGGAGCTGTTTTTT. Together with reference TRBV14 and TRBJ2-2, the CDR3 gives the full variable domain: EAGVTQFPSHSVIEKGQTVTLRCDPISGHDNLYWYRRVMGKEIKFLLHFVKESKQDESGMPNNRFLAERTGGTYSTLKVQPAELEDSGVYFCASSQFFRRPGELFFGEGSRLTVL.

V usage is TRBV19 and J usage is TRBJ2-5, with a tentative D call TRBD1 (5 bases). The germline V gene has CDR1 LNHDA and CDR2 SQIVND (reference sequence). V lost 4 bases and J 1 base, leaving 10 bases between the germline ends. CDR3 length equals 14 residues. The CDR3 is CASSKGPPQETQYF. As DNA, the CDR3 is TGTGCCAGTAGTAAGGGGCCTCCCCAAGAGACCCAGTACTTC.

This chain connects TRBV11-2 to TRBJ1-2, with TRBD1 matching over 8 bases. Germline CDR1 reads SGHAT; CDR2 reads FQNNGV. The CDR3 spans 15 residues. With 2 bases clipped from V and 2 bases from J, the junction kept 4 bases outside the gene matches. For the CDR3, the DNA is TGTGCCAGCAGCTTACTCCGGACAGGGAACTATGGCTACACCTTC. Its protein product is CASSLLRTGNYGYTF.

The rearrangement links TRBV12-5 to TRBJ2-3; D uncertain. This CDR3 is 15 amino acids long. V lost 1 base and J 0 bases, leaving 8 bases between the germline ends. From germline, CDR1 is LGHNT and CDR2 FRNRAP. The CDR3 region is CASGLGRTSTDTQYF. The CDR3 nucleotides are TGTGCTAGTGGTTTGGGCCGGACGAGCACAGATACGCAGTATTTT.

The chain couples TRBV18 to TRBJ2-7; D is uncertain. This CDR3 has 14 amino acids. The germline V gene encodes CDR1 KGHSH and CDR2 LQKENI. Trimming removed 3 bases from V and 2 bases from J, with 11 bases in between. Here the CDR3 reads CASSPNNVAYEQYF. CDR3 in DNA: TGTGCCAGCTCACCTAACAATGTGGCCTACGAGCAGTACTTC. Looking up the rest from reference TRBV18 and TRBJ2-7 gives the full variable domain: NAGVMQNPRHLVRRRGQEARLRCSPMKGHSHVYWYRQLPEEGLKFMVYLQKENIIDESGMPKERFSAEFPKEGPSILRIQQVVRGDSAAYFCASSPNNVAYEQYFGPGTRLTVT.

To note about this clone: Different DNA sequences within this sample yield the same CDR3. The chain combines TRBV28 with TRBJ2-7; D is uncertain. Germline CDR1 is MDHEN and CDR2 is SYDVKM. V was shortened by 8 bases and J by 0 bases, with 5 bases between the two germline ends. The CDR3 is 11 residues long. The CDR3 DNA is TGTGCCAGCTCAGACTCCTACGAGCAGTACTTC. Protein sequence: CASSDSYEQYF.

The V call is TRBV4-1, the J call TRBJ2-5; D is perhaps TRBD2 (5 bases). V was shortened by 3 bases and J by 4 bases, with 9 bases between the two germline ends. The V gene's germline CDR1 is MGHRA and CDR2 YSYEKL. This CDR3 is 13 amino acids long. The CDR3 nucleotides are TGCGCCAGCAGCCAGGGGAGTACAGAGACCCAGTACTTC. Encoded protein: CASSQGSTETQYF.

The chain carries TRBV28 and TRBJ1-2; D possibly corresponds to TRBD1 (6 bases). The CDR3 covers 13 residues. V was trimmed by 5 bases and J by 13 bases, leaving 20 bases between them. Germline V gives CDR1 MDHEN, CDR2 SYDVKM. CDR3 in DNA: TGTGCCAGCAGTCTGCCAGGGGCGGCTATCTCCACCTTC. Translation: CASSLPGAAISTF.

This rearrangement joins TRBV5-4 to TRBJ2-7, with D perhaps being TRBD1 or TRBD2 (5 bases each). Germline V gives CDR1 SGHNT, CDR2 YYREEE (reference sequence). V was pared by 4 bases and J by 2 bases, with 22 bases between. The CDR3 contains 17 residues. As DNA, the CDR3 is TGTGCCAGCAGCCCCGAACCCCTAGAGGGGTCCCCCTACGAGCAGTACTTC. Protein sequence: CASSPEPLEGSPYEQYF.

V usage is TRBV27 and J usage is TRBJ2-2; D is perhaps TRBD1 (5 bases). Germline V gene lookup returns CDR1 MNHEY and CDR2 SMNVEV (reference sequence). This CDR3 is built from 16 residues. V lost 5 bases and J lost 5, with 18 bases in between. The CDR3 reads CASSTSRTPRTGELFF. The CDR3 DNA sequence: TGTGCCAGCAGTACTTCTAGGACACCGAGAACCGGGGAGCTGTTTTTT.

The chain joins TRBV7-9 to TRBJ2-1; D unresolved. The ends were cut back, 4 bases at V and 9 bases at J, with 10 bases in the middle. The CDR3 is 12 amino acids. Germline V gene sequence: CDR1 SEHNR, CDR2 FQNEAQ (reference sequence). CDR3 sequence reads: CASSSLPGEQFF. The CDR3 nucleotides read TGTGCCAGCAGCTCCCTACCAGGTGAGCAGTTCTTC.

This chain joins TRBV7-6 and TRBJ2-1; TRBD1 matches at 9 bases. Germline CDR1 SGHVS, CDR2 FNYEAQ. The CDR3 loop spans 16 amino acids. The ends lost 1 base at V and 5 bases at J; junction bases unmatched: 6. The CDR3 loop is CASSLVTGGGNNEQFF. The CDR3 nucleotides are TGTGCCAGCAGCTTAGTAACAGGGGGCGGAAACAATGAGCAGTTCTTC.

The chain recombines TRBV29-1 with TRBJ1-1, with TRBD1 matching over 10 bases. Germline trimming cut 6 bases from V and 3 bases from J; bases unmatched to any gene: 1. CDR1 is SQVTM and CDR2 is ANQGSEA in the germline V gene. The CDR3 is made up of 12 amino acids. The CDR3 sequence: CSVGQGYTEAFF. The DNA for the CDR3 is TGCAGCGTGGGACAGGGGTACACTGAAGCTTTCTTT.

The chain is built from TRBV6-5 and TRBJ2-3; 12 nucleotides match TRBD2. Per germline, CDR1 MNHEY and CDR2 SVGAGI. V shed 4 bases and J 1 base; nucleotides not matched to a gene: 3. The CDR3 spans 16 residues. The CDR3 DNA reads TGTGCCAGCAGTTTAAGACTAGCGGGAGGCACAGATACGCAGTATTTT. It yields the protein CASSLRLAGGTDTQYF.

The chain carries TRBV5-5 and TRBJ1-5; 8 bases are a match to TRBD1. CDR1 is SGHKS, CDR2 YYEKEE, per germline (reference sequence). This CDR3 has 14 amino acids. Germline trimming cut 3 bases from V and 5 bases from J; bases unmatched to any gene: 4. CDR3 residues: CASSSQGGDQPQHF. CDR3 nucleotides: TGTGCCAGCAGCTCACAGGGGGGGGATCAGCCCCAGCATTTT.

Note on this clone: A junction boundary mismatches the germline segment, possibly from a read error. This sample includes further DNA sequences coding for the same CDR3. The CDR3 region has the DNA TGCAGCGTCGAAGCGGGAGGGGGAGAGACCCAGTACTTC. Protein: CSVEAGGGETQYF. V and J are TRBV29-1 and TRBJ2-5, with TRBD2 matching over 10 bases. This CDR3 has 13 residues. CDR1 SQVTM and CDR2 ANQGSEA come from the germline V gene.

The chain joins TRBV5-4 to TRBJ2-7, with D perhaps given as TRBD1 or TRBD2 (5 bases each). Trimming cost V 5 bases and J 3 bases, with 15 bases left between them. The CDR3 contains 14 residues. Germline CDR1 and CDR2: SGHNT and YYREEE (reference sequence). CDR3 DNA: TGTGCCAGCAGGTCCCAGGGAGCCGGCTACGAGCAGTACTTC. It specifies CASRSQGAGYEQYF.

The genes are TRBV9 and TRBJ2-2; the match to TRBD2 covers 10 bases. V shed 4 bases and J 3 bases; nucleotides not matched to a gene: 12. The germline V gene encodes CDR1 SGDLS and CDR2 YYNGEE. The CDR3 loop spans 18 amino acids. The CDR3 region has the DNA TGTGCCAGCAGCCCTGGGACTAGCGTCACAAGATACACCGGGGAGCTGTTTTTT. It is translated as CASSPGTSVTRYTGELFF.

This chain uses TRBV11-2 with TRBJ2-6, with D unclear. The CDR3 contains 17 residues. The germline gives CDR1 SGHAT, CDR2 FQNNGV. Trimming shortened V by 6 bases and J by 0 bases, and 15 bases separated the two germline ends. For the CDR3, the DNA is TGTGCCAGCAGATCAATGGGCAGTCGCTCTGGGGCCAACGTCCTGACTTTC. Protein: CASRSMGSRSGANVLTF.

The genes are TRBV5-6 and TRBJ2-7, with 7 nucleotides matching TRBD2. The CDR3 spans 15 residues. The junction had 15 bases not matched to a gene; V was cut back by 3 bases and J by 9 bases. CDR1 is SGHDT, CDR2 YYEEEE, per germline. The CDR3 DNA follows: TGTGCCAGCAGCTCAGCCGGGGGGAGCGTGGTTCTGCAGTACTTC. Amino acid sequence: CASSSAGGSVVLQYF.